This TCR beta chain is drawn from a study of monozygotic twins with inflammatory bowel disease. Turning to this clonotype: Antigen: not known.

UMIs incorporating a 6-nucleotide sample barcode were appended by means of template switching. Reprocessing the 5' RACE reads, TCRdb reports a single entry for every CDR3 protein and omits DNA. The sample is made up of about 380,000 distinct CDR3 sequences, and the top ten hold just over 2.5% of it. There are 18 residues in the CDR3. Germline CDR1 LGHNT, CDR2 FRNRAP. Findings and caveats of the study: Against healthy co-twins, IBD patients had lower TCRbeta diversity (measured by inverse Simpson).

The clonotype comes from a human donor with ulcerative colitis or Crohn's disease, or a healthy co-twin of an affected twin (not recorded which). The sequenced material came from blood. This chain connects TRBV12-5 to TRBJ1-6; TCRdb calls TRBD1, which cannot be checked without DNA. CDR3 loop: CASGLIFGQEDHYSPLHF.